The source of this TCR beta chain is a study of shared clonotypes between healthy human individuals. Overall study findings and caveats: Roughly 4.6% of naive CD4 clonotypes were common to a handful of donors. Non-shared clonotypes had lower generation probabilities than clonotypes shared by all four sorted-subset donors.

This CDR3 has 15 residues. From germline, CDR1 is SGHRS and CDR2 YFSETQ. With 1 base removed from V and 5 bases from J, the gap between germline ends came to 12 bases. In the case of this clone: Its antigen remains unidentified.

Deep was the level used in running the assay. Using immunoSEQ multiplex PCR, the repertoire was profiled, and TCRdb retains in-frame clones only, with some absent. The table shows 2,100,000 or so clones, with 90% to 96% occurring only once. Sequencing was performed on naive CD4+ T cells sorted from blood. The subset was: CD45RA+ positively selected. This receptor was obtained from a man aged 18 to 29 in good health. The chain is built from TRBV5-1 and TRBJ1-4; perhaps TRBD1 as D (5 bases). CDR3: CASSLRGSPNEKLFF. The CDR3 DNA reads TGCGCCAGCAGCTTGCGGGGGTCTCCGAATGAAAAACTGTTTTTT. The variable domain in full, completed from reference TRBV5-1 and TRBJ1-4, reads KAGVTQTPRYLIKTRGQQVTLSCSPISGHRSVSWYQQTPGQGLQFLFEYFSETQRNKGNFPGRFSGRQFSNSRSEMNVSTLELGDSALYLCASSLRGSPNEKLFFGSGTQLSVL.